Below are 15 T cell receptor beta chains sequenced from a single sample in a study of T cells in tumors after PD-1 blockade (dated 2019 in TCRdb). Reading the label with the study, this specimen's time point is: before anti-PD-1 therapy. Libraries were made using the immunoSEQ multiplex PCR assay. What TCRdb holds here is the immuneACCESS table cut down to in-frame rearrangements. Part of the clones is not present; checked against another copy, under half of the missing clones reflect an unresolved V gene, and the others are unexplained. This sample is represented by over 10,000 clones; about 63% of them were singletons. The ten biggest clones cover about 16% of the sample. The specimen was tumor tissue, collected before anti-PD-1 treatment. These receptors all stem from a human donor with basal cell carcinoma.

This clone has a handful of counts. This chain uses TRBV7-9 with TRBJ1-5; D is unclear. The germline gives CDR1 SEHNR, CDR2 FQNEAQ (reference sequence). There are 18 residues in the CDR3. V was pared by 5 bases and J by 0 bases, with 20 bases between. The CDR3 reads CASSPSPLDGYSNQPQHF. CDR3 sequence (DNA): TGTGCCAGCAGCCCGTCGCCCCTAGACGGATATAGCAATCAGCCCCAGCATTTT.

The chain couples TRBV12-2 to TRBJ2-3; TRBD2 is the table's D call, not checked against the DNA. TRBV12-2 is noted as a pseudogene. This CDR3 region has 17 residues. The CDR3 nucleotides are TGTGCAAGTCGCTTAGGGGGCGGACTATCCAGCACAGATACGCAGTATTTT. This gives the protein CASRLGGGLSSTDTQYF.

The chain links TRBV15 to TRBJ2-4; D possibly uses TRBD1 or TRBD2 (5 bases each). Germline-derived CDR1 and CDR2 are LNHNV and YYDKDF (reference sequence). CDR3 size: 15 residues. The V end lost 5 bases, the J end lost 7 bases, and 18 bases lay between the germline ends. The CDR3 DNA reads as TGTGCCACCAGCGCTAATGCCGGGACGGGTAACATTCAGTACTTC. This gives the protein CATSANAGTGNIQYF.

The genes are TRBV7-2 and TRBJ2-2; 13 bases map to TRBD2. V lost 5 bases, J lost 6 bases, and 12 bases stayed unmatched. The CDR3 sequence is 18 residues long. Germline V gene sequence: CDR1 SGHTA, CDR2 FQGNSA. This CDR3 reads CASSTPAGTSGKAGELFF. CDR3 coding DNA: TGTGCCAGCAGCACCCCGGCCGGGACTAGCGGGAAGGCCGGGGAGCTGTTTTTT. The full variable domain, completed using reference TRBV7-2 and TRBJ2-2, is GAGVSQSPSNKVTEKGKDVELRCDPISGHTALYWYRQSLGQGLEFLIYFQGNSAPDKSGLPSDRFSAERTGGSVSTLTIQRTQQEDSAVYLCASSTPAGTSGKAGELFFGEGSRLTVL.

The sample holds a few counts of this clone. The J gene is TRBJ2-3, the V gene TRBV6-1; 11 bases are shared with TRBD1. Trimming cost V 6 bases and J 4 bases; bases outside gene matches: 3. The CDR3 covers 14 residues. Germline-derived CDR1 and CDR2 are MNHNS and SASEGT. The CDR3, as DNA: TGTGCCAGCAGCGGGACAGGGGGAGCAGATACGCAGTATTTT. This encodes CASSGTGGADTQYF.

This chain joins TRBV27 and TRBJ2-2; 12 positions agree with TRBD2. J was trimmed by 3 bases and V by 6 bases; bases with no gene match: 5. The CDR3 runs to 16 residues. Germline assignment: CDR1 MNHEY and CDR2 SMNVEV (reference sequence). In DNA, the CDR3 is TGTGCCAGCAGACGGGGACTAGCGGGCTACACCGGGGAGCTGTTTTTT. Its protein product is CASRRGLAGYTGELFF.

The rearrangement joins TRBV7-2 to TRBJ2-1; TRBD1 aligns across 8 bases. V trimming: 4 bases; J trimming: 2 bases; junction bases outside the gene matches: 4. This CDR3 is 15 amino acids long. The germline V gene encodes CDR1 SGHTA and CDR2 FQGNSA. CDR3 residues: CASSSRRGPYNEQFF. The DNA of the CDR3 is TGTGCCAGCAGCTCGCGCAGGGGGCCCTACAATGAGCAGTTCTTC.

The chain carries TRBV3-1 (or the pseudogene TRBV3-2) and TRBJ2-3; possibly TRBD1 or TRBD2 for D (5 bases each). The CDR3 runs to 13 residues. Trimming took off 6 bases at V and 5 bases at J, with 12 bases between the two ends. The V gene's germline CDR1 is LGHDT and CDR2 YNNKEL (reference sequence). The DNA for the CDR3 is TGTGCCAGCAGTCCCTGGGGGAAAGATACGCAGTATTTT. This encodes CASSPWGKDTQYF.

V gene TRBV6-5 combines with J gene TRBJ2-5, with D unclear. V gave up 0 bases and J gave up 4 bases, with 12 bases separating them. This CDR3 is 15 amino acids long. Germline assignment: CDR1 MNHEY and CDR2 SVGAGI. The CDR3 DNA follows: TGTGCCAGCAGTTACTCACTCGACGGCGCAGAGACCCAGTACTTC. Amino acids: CASSYSLDGAETQYF.

This clone was counted only a few times. The chain is built from TRBV19 and TRBJ2-7; TRBD1 might be the D (5 bases). The CDR3 spans 13 residues. Trimming stripped 5 bases from V and 7 bases from J, with 15 bases between. Per germline, CDR1 LNHDA and CDR2 SQIVND (reference sequence). The CDR3 sequence is CASSSQGLTEQYF. CDR3 sequence (DNA): TGTGCCAGTAGTTCTCAGGGTTTAACGGAGCAGTACTTC.

The chain links TRBV6-6 to TRBJ1-1, with D possibly TRBD1 on 5 matching bases. The CDR3 totals 14 residues. Per germline, CDR1 MNHNY and CDR2 SVGAGI (reference sequence). The V end was cut by 3 bases, the J end by 1 base, with 9 bases between. This CDR3 is CASSYGAGNTEAFF. CDR3 coding DNA: TGTGCCAGCAGTTATGGGGCAGGGAACACTGAAGCTTTCTTT.

This clone has only a few counts. The chain recombines TRBV27 with TRBJ2-3; weak D call: TRBD1 (6 bases). Trimming stripped 5 bases from V and 5 bases from J, with 11 bases between. This CDR3 is built from 13 residues. Germline V lookup: CDR1 MNHEY, CDR2 SMNVEV (reference sequence). CDR3 DNA sequence: TGTGCCAGCAGTACAGGGATGAAAGATACGCAGTATTTT. Translation: CASSTGMKDTQYF.

By proportion, this clone is medium-sized (0.01 to 0.1%). The V gene is TRBV27, the J gene TRBJ2-5, with D maybe TRBD1 (6 bases). The length of the CDR3 is 14 residues. V lost 5 bases to trimming and J lost 4 bases, with 14 bases between them. CDR1 MNHEY and CDR2 SMNVEV come from the germline V gene (reference sequence). The CDR3 spells CASSPLDSLETQYF. The CDR3 DNA is TGTGCCAGCAGTCCATTGGACAGTCTAGAGACCCAGTACTTC.

The gene calls are TRBV11-2 and TRBJ2-7; 10 bases fit TRBD2. Looked up from germline, CDR1 is SGHAT and CDR2 is FQNNGV. This CDR3 region has 18 residues. Losses at the gene ends were 0 bases for V and 5 bases for J; bases not matched to a gene: 13. CDR3 nucleotides: TGTGCCAGCAGCTTAGAAGAACCGGCTAGCGGGGGATTGGACGAGCAGTACTTC. Protein: CASSLEEPASGGLDEQYF.

As DNA, the CDR3 is TGCGCCAGCAGCCAAGAGGAGGGAGGGCCAGATACGCAGTATTTT. This sequence encodes CASSQEEGGPDTQYF. The V and J genes are TRBV4-3 and TRBJ2-3, with TRBD2 matching 7 bases. The CDR3 is 15 residues long. The J segment lost 4 bases and the V segment lost 0 bases, leaving 4 bases of the junction unmatched. Germline-derived CDR1 and CDR2 are LGHNA and YSLEER.